The text below deals with one T cell receptor beta chain. Its cognate antigen is unknown. Germline assignment: CDR1 PRHDT and CDR2 FYEKMQ (reference sequence). V lost 5 bases, J lost 4 bases, and 8 bases lay in between. The CDR3 runs to 12 residues. These data belong to a study of shared clonotypes between healthy human individuals. The DNA input per sorted-subset replicate PCR was about 190 ng, corresponding to around 30,000 T cell genomes. The method was immunoSEQ multiplex PCR; TCRdb's version includes in-frame clones alone and lacks a portion of them. Of roughly 570,000 clones listed, nearly 98% were seen once; the top ten hold 0.3% to 0.35%. General study points: Lower generation probabilities were found for non-shared clonotypes than for those shared by all four donors. In the sorted subsets, rarefaction showed sequencing was incomplete despite large depth.

The naive CD8 fraction comprised CD45RO-negative cells positively selected for CCR7 and excluded terminally differentiated effector memory CD45RA+ cells. This TCR derives from a man aged 25 to 45 in good health. Input material: naive CD8+ T cells sorted from blood. The chain links TRBV13 to TRBJ1-2; D may be TRBD1 (5 bases). The CDR3 coding sequence is TGTGCCAGCAGCCAACAGGTCTATGGCTACACCTTC. Encoded protein: CASSQQVYGYTF.